The present T cell receptor beta chain was sequenced within a study of molecular identifiers for immune sequencing clone quantification. Study-level information: Naive CD8 cell RNA, from roughly 20,000 or 100,000 cells, was split five ways in replicates, with four sequenced.

Comment on this clonotype: Since a much larger clone is just one base distant, this may be a read error.

Preparation of naive CD8 libraries involved roughly 17,000 to 1,000,000 sorted cells and 10%, 30% or 50% RNA. Germline V gene sequence: CDR1 SGHTA, CDR2 FQGNSA. The CDR3 is 13 residues long. A single record per CDR3 protein comes from TCRdb applying MiXCR to the PCR reads. The sample lists around 480,000 distinct CDR3 sequences, 20% to 25% occurring once. The clonotype comes from a human donor in good health. Some libraries in this study had Jurkat cell RNA spiked in. V gene TRBV7-2 combines with J gene TRBJ2-1; 8 positions agree with TRBD1. Sequencing was carried out using naive CD8+ T cells from blood, with Jurkat cell RNA spiked in. The subset denotes: FACS-sorted CD8+CD4-CCR7+CD45RA+ naive T cells. DNA for the CDR3: TGTGCCAGCAGCCCGGACAGGGTAAATGGGCAGTTCTTC. Protein: CASSPDRVNGQFF.